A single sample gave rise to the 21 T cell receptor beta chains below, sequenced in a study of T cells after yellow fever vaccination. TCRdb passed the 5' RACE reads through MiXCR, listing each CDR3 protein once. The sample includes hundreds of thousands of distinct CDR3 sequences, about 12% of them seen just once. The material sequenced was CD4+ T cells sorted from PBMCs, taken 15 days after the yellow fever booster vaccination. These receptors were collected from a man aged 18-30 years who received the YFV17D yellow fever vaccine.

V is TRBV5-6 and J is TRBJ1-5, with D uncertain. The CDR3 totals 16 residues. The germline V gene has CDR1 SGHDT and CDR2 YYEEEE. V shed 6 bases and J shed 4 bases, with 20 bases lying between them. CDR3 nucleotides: TGTGCCAGCACCTCCGGTGGGCGCTGGGTGAATCAGCCCCAGCATTTT. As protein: CASTSGGRWVNQPQHF.

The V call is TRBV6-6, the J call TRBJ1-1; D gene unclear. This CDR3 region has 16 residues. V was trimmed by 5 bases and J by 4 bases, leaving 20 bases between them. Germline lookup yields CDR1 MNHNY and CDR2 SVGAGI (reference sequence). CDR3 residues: CASSPPRRGLSTEAFF. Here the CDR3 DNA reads TGTGCCAGCAGTCCTCCGCGTCGCGGTTTGAGCACTGAAGCTTTCTTT.

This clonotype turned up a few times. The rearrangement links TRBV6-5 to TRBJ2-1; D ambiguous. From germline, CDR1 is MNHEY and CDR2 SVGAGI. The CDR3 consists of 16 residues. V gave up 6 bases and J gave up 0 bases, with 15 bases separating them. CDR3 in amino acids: CASRSPRTSSYNEQFF. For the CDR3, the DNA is TGTGCCAGCAGGTCGCCTAGAACCAGCTCCTACAATGAGCAGTTCTTC.

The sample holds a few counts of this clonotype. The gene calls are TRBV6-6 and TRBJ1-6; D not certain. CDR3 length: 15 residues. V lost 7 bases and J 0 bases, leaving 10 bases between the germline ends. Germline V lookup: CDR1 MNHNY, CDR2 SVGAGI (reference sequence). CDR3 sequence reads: CASIGVSSYNSPLHF. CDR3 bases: TGTGCCAGCATCGGTGTTAGCTCCTATAATTCACCCCTCCACTTT.

The CDR3, as DNA: TGCGCCAGCAGCCCCGGGGGGGACAATGAGCAGTTCTTC. This sequence encodes CASSPGGDNEQFF. The chain employs TRBV5-1 and TRBJ2-1, with 8 bases fitting TRBD2. This CDR3 has 13 residues. With 4 bases clipped from V and 5 bases from J, the junction kept 2 bases outside the gene matches. CDR1 is SGHRS and CDR2 is YFSETQ in the germline V gene.

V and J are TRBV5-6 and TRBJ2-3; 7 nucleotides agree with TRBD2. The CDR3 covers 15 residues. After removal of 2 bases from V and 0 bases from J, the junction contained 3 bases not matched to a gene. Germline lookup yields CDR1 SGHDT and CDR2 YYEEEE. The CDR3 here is CASSFGGRSTDTQYF. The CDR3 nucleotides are TGTGCCAGCAGCTTCGGGGGGAGGAGCACAGATACGCAGTATTTT.

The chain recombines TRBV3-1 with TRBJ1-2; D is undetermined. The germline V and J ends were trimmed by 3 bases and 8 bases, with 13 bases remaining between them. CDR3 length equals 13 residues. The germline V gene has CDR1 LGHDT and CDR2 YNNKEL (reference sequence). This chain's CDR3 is CASSQMGYEGYTF. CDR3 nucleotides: TGTGCCAGCAGCCAGATGGGGTATGAAGGCTACACCTTC.

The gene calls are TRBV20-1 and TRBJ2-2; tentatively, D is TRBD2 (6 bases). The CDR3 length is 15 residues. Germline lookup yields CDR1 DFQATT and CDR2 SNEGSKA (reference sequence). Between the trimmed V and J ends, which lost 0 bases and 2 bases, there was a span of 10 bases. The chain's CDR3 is CSARELARNTGELFF. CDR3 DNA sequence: TGCAGTGCTAGAGAACTAGCTAGAAACACCGGGGAGCTGTTTTTT.

The CDR3 sequence is CASRDTGLAKNIQYF. The CDR3 DNA sequence: TGTGCCAGCAGGGACACAGGTCTAGCCAAAAACATTCAGTACTTC. The chain joins TRBV6-6 to TRBJ2-4, with D perhaps matching TRBD1 (5 bases). CDR3 length equals 15 residues. Germline CDR1 and CDR2: MNHNY and SVGAGI (reference sequence). Between the trimmed V and J ends, which lost 6 bases and 0 bases, there was a span of 12 bases.

The CDR3 sequence: CASSLAVAADTQYF. The DNA of the CDR3 is TGTGCCAGCAGCTTGGCCGTCGCCGCAGATACGCAGTATTTT. This chain connects TRBV5-5 to TRBJ2-3; D is unresolved. Per germline, CDR1 SGHKS and CDR2 YYEKEE (reference sequence). The CDR3 loop spans 14 amino acids. Trimming took 0 bases from V and 4 from J, leaving 9 bases between them. The whole variable domain, filled in from reference TRBV5-5 and TRBJ2-3, reads DAGVTQSPTHLIKTRGQQVTLRCSPISGHKSVSWYQQVLGQGPQFIFQYYEKEERGRGNFPDRFSARQFPNYSSELNVNALLLGDSALYLCASSLAVAADTQYFGPGTRLTVL.

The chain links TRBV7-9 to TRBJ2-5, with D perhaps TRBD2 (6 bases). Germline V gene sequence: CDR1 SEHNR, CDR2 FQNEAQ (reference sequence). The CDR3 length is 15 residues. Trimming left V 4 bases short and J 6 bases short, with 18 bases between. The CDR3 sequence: CASSSPGTAPKTQYF. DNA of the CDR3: TGTGCCAGCAGCTCCCCCGGGACTGCCCCGAAGACCCAGTACTTC.

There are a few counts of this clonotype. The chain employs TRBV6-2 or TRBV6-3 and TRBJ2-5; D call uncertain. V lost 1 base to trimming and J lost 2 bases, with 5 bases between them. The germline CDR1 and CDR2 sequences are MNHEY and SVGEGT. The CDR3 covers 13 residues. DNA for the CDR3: TGTGCCAGCAGTTACTACGCTCAAGAGACCCAGTACTTC. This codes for CASSYYAQETQYF.

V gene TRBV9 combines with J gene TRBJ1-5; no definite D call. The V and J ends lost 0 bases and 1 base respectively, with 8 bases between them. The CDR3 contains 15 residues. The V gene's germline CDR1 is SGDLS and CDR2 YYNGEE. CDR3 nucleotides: TGTGCCAGCAGCGTAGACAGAGGGAGCAATCAGCCCCAGCATTTT. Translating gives CASSVDRGSNQPQHF.

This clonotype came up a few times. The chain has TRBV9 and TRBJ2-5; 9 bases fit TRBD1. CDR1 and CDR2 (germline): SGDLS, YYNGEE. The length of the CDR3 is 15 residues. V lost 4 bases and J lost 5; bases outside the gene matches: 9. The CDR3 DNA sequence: TGTGCCAGCAGCTCCCGCCGGGACAGGGTCGAGACCCAGTACTTC. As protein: CASSSRRDRVETQYF.

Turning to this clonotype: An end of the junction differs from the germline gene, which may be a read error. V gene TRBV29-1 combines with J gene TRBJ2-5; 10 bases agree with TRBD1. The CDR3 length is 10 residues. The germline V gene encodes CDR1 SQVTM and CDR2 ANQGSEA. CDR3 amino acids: CSVEGDRGHF. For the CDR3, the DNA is TGCAGCGTTGAAGGGGACAGGGGCCATTTC.

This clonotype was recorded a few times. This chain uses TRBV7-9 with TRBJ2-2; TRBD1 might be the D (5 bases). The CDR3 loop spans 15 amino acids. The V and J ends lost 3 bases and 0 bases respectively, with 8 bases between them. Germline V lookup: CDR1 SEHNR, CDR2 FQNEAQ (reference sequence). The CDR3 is CASSFGASNTGELFF. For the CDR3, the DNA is TGTGCCAGCAGCTTTGGGGCCTCGAACACCGGGGAGCTGTTTTTT.

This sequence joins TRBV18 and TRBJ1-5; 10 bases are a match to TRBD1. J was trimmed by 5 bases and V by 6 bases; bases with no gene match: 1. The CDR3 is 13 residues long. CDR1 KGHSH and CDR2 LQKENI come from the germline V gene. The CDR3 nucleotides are TGTGCCAGCTCTGGACAGGGGGATCAGCCCCAGCATTTT. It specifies CASSGQGDQPQHF.

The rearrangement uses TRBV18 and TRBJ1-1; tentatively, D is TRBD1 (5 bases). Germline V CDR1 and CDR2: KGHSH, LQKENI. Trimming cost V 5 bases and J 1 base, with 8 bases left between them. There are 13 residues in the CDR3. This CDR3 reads CASSDGGNTEAFF. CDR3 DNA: TGTGCCAGCTCAGATGGGGGGAACACTGAAGCTTTCTTT.

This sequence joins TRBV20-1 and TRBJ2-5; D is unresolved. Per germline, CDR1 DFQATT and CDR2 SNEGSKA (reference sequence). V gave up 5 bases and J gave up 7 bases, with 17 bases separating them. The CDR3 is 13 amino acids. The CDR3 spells CSAPSGGQRTQYF. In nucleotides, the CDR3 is TGCAGTGCTCCTTCGGGCGGCCAACGGACCCAGTACTTC.

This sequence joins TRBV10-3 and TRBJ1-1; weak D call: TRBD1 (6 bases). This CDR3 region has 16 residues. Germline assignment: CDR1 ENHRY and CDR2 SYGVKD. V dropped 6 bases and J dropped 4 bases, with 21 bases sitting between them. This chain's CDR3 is CAISPSRGGRSTEAFF. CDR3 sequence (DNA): TGTGCCATCAGCCCCAGCAGGGGAGGTCGGAGCACTGAAGCTTTCTTT.

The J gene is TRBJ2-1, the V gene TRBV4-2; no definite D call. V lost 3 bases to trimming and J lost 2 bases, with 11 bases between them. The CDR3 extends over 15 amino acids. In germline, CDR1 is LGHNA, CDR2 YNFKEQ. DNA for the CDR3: TGTGCCAGCAGCCAGTTGCAGGCTACCTACAATGAGCAGTTCTTC. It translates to CASSQLQATYNEQFF.